The rows below give T cell receptor beta chains drawn from one sample of a study of T cells expressing NK-cell markers. Each CDR3 protein gets one entry in TCRdb, which reprocessed the 5' RACE reads and gives no DNA. The sample shows about 450,000 distinct CDR3 sequences, and roughly 7.2% sits with its ten largest clones. Sequencing input: blood T cells: a sorted CD56 or NKG2C T cell subset, CD4+ or CD8+ T cells, or bulk PBMC T cells (not recorded which). These receptors all stem from a woman between 18 and 70 years old in good health. The CDR3 runs from the conserved cysteine through the conserved F or W. The order of the fields is CDR3 protein, V gene, J gene.

CASSLGQGLNQPQHF	TRBV12-3/TRBV12-4	TRBJ1-5
CASSHRDRGKNTEAFF	TRBV7-2	TRBJ1-1
CAISDNHYGYTF	TRBV10-3	TRBJ1-2
CASSDVGKETQYF	TRBV25-1	TRBJ2-5
CASRRVGNTEAFF	TRBV5-4	TRBJ1-1
CASSFYPAYGYTF	TRBV6-2/TRBV6-3	TRBJ1-2
CASSAGLAGKYNEQFF	TRBV5-1	TRBJ2-1
CASSDDGTSGEGSSYEQYF	TRBV6-1	TRBJ2-7
CASSQGILGAALNEQFF	TRBV4-3	TRBJ2-1
CASSIGSREQFF	TRBV12-3/TRBV12-4	TRBJ2-1
CASSSWSFTEAFF	TRBV12-3/TRBV12-4	TRBJ1-1
CASSLDSIGWTGGSGELFF	TRBV5-1	TRBJ2-2
CASRGDRGFNYGYTF	TRBV6-1	TRBJ1-2
CASSYAGRGQPQHF	TRBV6-5	TRBJ1-5
CASSLQVQGGTEAFF	TRBV10-1	TRBJ1-1